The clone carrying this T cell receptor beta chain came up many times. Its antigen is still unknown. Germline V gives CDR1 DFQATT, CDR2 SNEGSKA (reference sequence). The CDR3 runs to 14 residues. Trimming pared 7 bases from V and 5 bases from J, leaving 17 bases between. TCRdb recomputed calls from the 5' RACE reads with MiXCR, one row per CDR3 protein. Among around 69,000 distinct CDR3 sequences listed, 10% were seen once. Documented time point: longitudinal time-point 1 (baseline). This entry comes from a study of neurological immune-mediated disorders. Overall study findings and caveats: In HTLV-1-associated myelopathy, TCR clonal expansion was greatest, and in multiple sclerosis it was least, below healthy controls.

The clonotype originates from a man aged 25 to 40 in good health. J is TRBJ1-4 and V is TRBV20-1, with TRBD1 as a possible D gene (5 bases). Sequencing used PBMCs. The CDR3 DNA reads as TGCAGTGTAGTTAGTGGGGCGTCAAATGAAAAACTGTTTTTT. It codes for CSVVSGASNEKLFF.